The 16 T cell receptor beta chains below come from one sample, sequenced in a study of T cell repertoires in cytomegalovirus infection. TCRdb re-called the reads with MiXCR, one entry per CDR3 protein. The sample carries more than 400,000 distinct CDR3 sequences, about a quarter recorded once. Sequenced: PBMCs. The receptor set was obtained from a human donor in good health (CMV status not recorded). Some clones in this sample may be carry-over from other donors' samples.

This clonotype occurred once. This chain links TRBV19 with TRBJ2-4; 7 bases fit TRBD1. The CDR3 covers 15 residues. Germline values: CDR1 LNHDA, CDR2 SQIVND (reference sequence). V lost 7 bases to trimming and J lost 8 bases; unmatched junction nucleotides: 14. CDR3 protein: CASTRERDRADIQYF. The CDR3 bases are TGTGCCAGTACCCGGGAAAGGGACAGAGCGGACATTCAGTACTTC.

The J gene is TRBJ2-1, the V gene TRBV6-5; 8 positions match TRBD1. J lost 6 bases, V lost 0 bases, and 7 bases had no gene match. This CDR3 is built from 16 residues. Germline lookup yields CDR1 MNHEY and CDR2 SVGAGI. As DNA, the CDR3 is TGTGCCAGCAGTTACTCGGGGACAGGTGGGAGCAATGAGCAGTTCTTC. This gives the protein CASSYSGTGGSNEQFF.

The chain employs TRBV2 and TRBJ1-2; 10 nucleotides agree with TRBD1. Germline V lookup: CDR1 SNHLY, CDR2 FYNNEI. The J segment lost 3 bases and the V segment lost 6 bases, leaving 13 bases of the junction unmatched. The CDR3 length is 17 residues. The CDR3 spells CASSDNRDRGNYYGYTF. CDR3 nucleotide sequence: TGTGCCAGCAGCGATAACCGGGACAGGGGAAACTACTATGGCTACACCTTC.

The CDR3 bases are TGCAGTGCTAGAGCTCCATCAAGGGAAAACTACGAGCAGTACTTC. Encoded protein: CSARAPSRENYEQYF. This rearrangement joins TRBV20-1 to TRBJ2-7, with unresolved D. Germline lookup yields CDR1 DFQATT and CDR2 SNEGSKA (reference sequence). The CDR3 loop spans 15 amino acids. The V and J ends lost 1 base and 3 bases respectively, with 16 bases between them.

V and J are TRBV12-3 or TRBV12-4 and TRBJ1-1; 9 nucleotides agree with TRBD1. This CDR3 comprises 15 residues. Trimming removed 2 bases from V and 5 bases from J; junction bases left unmatched: 6. CDR3 DNA: TGTGCCAGCAGTTTAACCGGAGGACAGGGGACTGAAGCTTTCTTT. It codes for CASSLTGGQGTEAFF.

This clonotype was seen more than once but under ten times. The gene calls are TRBV5-4 and TRBJ1-2, with 8 bases that match TRBD1. V was pared by 0 bases and J by 9 bases, with 7 bases of the junction left unmatched. Germline V lookup: CDR1 SGHNT, CDR2 YYREEE (reference sequence). The CDR3 consists of 14 residues. The CDR3 reads CASSLDRGTRSYTF. In nucleotides, the CDR3 is TGTGCCAGCAGCTTGGACAGGGGGACGAGGAGCTACACCTTC.

The chain employs TRBV7-2 and TRBJ2-7; 7 bases fit TRBD1. The CDR3 length is 15 residues. Germline values: CDR1 SGHTA, CDR2 FQGNSA. Trimming cost V 2 bases and J 3 bases; bases outside gene matches: 7. This CDR3 reads CASSLLTQGVYEQYF. The CDR3 DNA is TGTGCCAGCAGCTTATTGACTCAGGGGGTCTACGAGCAGTACTTC.

The V and J genes are TRBV2 and TRBJ2-2; D possibly corresponds to TRBD2 (5 bases). Germline loops: CDR1 SNHLY, CDR2 FYNNEI. The CDR3 covers 16 residues. V lost 3 bases, J lost 4 bases, and 15 bases lay in between. The CDR3 region is CASSEVPGLSTGELFF. CDR3 in DNA: TGTGCCAGCAGTGAGGTCCCGGGGTTGAGCACCGGGGAGCTGTTTTTT.

The chain links TRBV29-1 to TRBJ1-3; D gene ambiguous. The CDR3 is 12 residues long. In germline, CDR1 is SQVTM, CDR2 ANQGSEA. Trimming removed 4 bases from V and 6 bases from J, with 10 bases in between. CDR3 amino acids: CSVGLTVNTIYF. The CDR3 nucleotides read TGCAGCGTTGGTCTGACGGTAAACACCATATATTTT. The full variable domain, its missing parts supplied by reference TRBV29-1 and TRBJ1-3, is SAVISQKPSRDICQRGTSLTIQCQVDSQVTMMFWYRQQPGQSLTLIATANQGSEATYESGFVIDKFPISRPNLTFSTLTVSNMSPEDSSIYLCSVGLTVNTIYFGEGSWLTVV.

The chain recombines TRBV28 with TRBJ1-1, with D unclear. The germline V gene has CDR1 MDHEN and CDR2 SYDVKM. The CDR3 totals 14 residues. Trimming cost V 3 bases and J 1 base, with 9 bases left between them. The CDR3 here is CASSFGMGNTEAFF. DNA of the CDR3: TGTGCCAGCAGTTTTGGTATGGGGAACACTGAAGCTTTCTTT.

There are many counts of this clonotype. This chain connects TRBV18 to TRBJ2-5; D unclear. The CDR3 length is 12 residues. V was cut by 3 bases and J by 5 bases, with 7 bases left in between. Germline lookup yields CDR1 KGHSH and CDR2 LQKENI. The CDR3 loop is CASSPTSETQYF. For the CDR3, the DNA is TGTGCCAGCTCACCTACCAGCGAGACCCAGTACTTC.

The chain has TRBV9 and TRBJ2-1, with TRBD1 identical over 9 bases. This CDR3 is built from 16 residues. V was pared by 0 bases and J by 5 bases, with 6 bases of the junction left unmatched. CDR1 and CDR2 (germline): SGDLS, YYNGEE. The CDR3 spells CASSVGGQGLNNEQFF. The CDR3 region has the DNA TGTGCCAGCAGCGTAGGAGGACAGGGGCTCAACAATGAGCAGTTCTTC. Combining the CDR3 with reference TRBV9 and TRBJ2-1 gives the whole variable domain DSGVTQTPKHLITATGQRVTLRCSPRSGDLSVYWYQQSLDQGLQFLIQYYNGEERAKGNILERFSAQQFPDLHSELNLSSLELGDSALYFCASSVGGQGLNNEQFFGPGTRLTVL.

This clonotype turned up a few times. The J gene is TRBJ1-1, the V gene TRBV6-8; D remains ambiguous. The germline CDR1 and CDR2 sequences are MNHGY and SAAAGT. The CDR3 consists of 15 residues. Trimming took off 0 bases at V and 7 bases at J, with 15 bases between the two ends. CDR3 in DNA: TGTGCCAGCAGTTACTCTTCCGGGAGTTATTTTGAAGCTTTCTTT. Protein sequence: CASSYSSGSYFEAFF.

This rearrangement joins TRBV5-1 to TRBJ2-3; possibly TRBD1 or TRBD2 for D (5 bases each). Trimming shortened V by 7 bases and J by 2 bases, and 11 bases separated the two germline ends. The CDR3 has 13 amino acids. Germline loops: CDR1 SGHRS, CDR2 YFSETQ. This CDR3 reads CASRQTITDTQYF. In DNA form, the CDR3 reads TGCGCCAGCCGACAGACTATCACAGATACGCAGTATTTT. Based on the CDR3 plus reference TRBV5-1 and TRBJ2-3, the full variable domain is KAGVTQTPRYLIKTRGQQVTLSCSPISGHRSVSWYQQTPGQGLQFLFEYFSETQRNKGNFPGRFSGRQFSNSRSEMNVSTLELGDSALYLCASRQTITDTQYFGPGTRLTVL.

The table lists this clonotype with a few counts. The chain couples TRBV28 to TRBJ2-3, with D possibly matching TRBD2 (6 bases). Trimming shortened V by 6 bases and J by 0 bases, and 16 bases separated the two germline ends. CDR3 length: 16 residues. CDR1 MDHEN and CDR2 SYDVKM come from the germline V gene. Here the CDR3 reads CASRPILLASTDTQYF. The CDR3 DNA reads as TGTGCCAGCAGGCCTATACTTCTAGCGAGCACAGATACGCAGTATTTT.

This clonotype was detected a few times. The CDR3 loop is CASSLGQAVTEAFF. The CDR3 nucleotides read TGTGCCAGCAGCTTGGGACAGGCTGTTACTGAAGCTTTCTTT. The J gene is TRBJ1-1, the V gene TRBV27, with 8 positions matching TRBD1. The V gene's germline CDR1 is MNHEY and CDR2 SMNVEV (reference sequence). J was trimmed by 5 bases and V by 6 bases; bases with no gene match: 8. The CDR3 spans 14 residues.